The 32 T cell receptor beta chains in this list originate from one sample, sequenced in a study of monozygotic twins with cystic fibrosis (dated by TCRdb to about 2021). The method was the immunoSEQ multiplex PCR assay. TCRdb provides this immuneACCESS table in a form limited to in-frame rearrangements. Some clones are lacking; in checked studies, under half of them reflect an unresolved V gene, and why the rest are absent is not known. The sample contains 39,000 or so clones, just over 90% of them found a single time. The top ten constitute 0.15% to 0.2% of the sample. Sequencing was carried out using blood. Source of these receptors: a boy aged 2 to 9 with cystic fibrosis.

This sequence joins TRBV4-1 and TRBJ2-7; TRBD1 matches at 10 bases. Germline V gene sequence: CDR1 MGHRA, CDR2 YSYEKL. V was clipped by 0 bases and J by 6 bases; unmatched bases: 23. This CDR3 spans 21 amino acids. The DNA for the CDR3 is TGCGCCAGCAGCCAAGAAAGGGGGGCCGGGACAGGGGCCCCTCGGAGCTTCGAGCAGTACTTC. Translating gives CASSQERGAGTGAPRSFEQYF.

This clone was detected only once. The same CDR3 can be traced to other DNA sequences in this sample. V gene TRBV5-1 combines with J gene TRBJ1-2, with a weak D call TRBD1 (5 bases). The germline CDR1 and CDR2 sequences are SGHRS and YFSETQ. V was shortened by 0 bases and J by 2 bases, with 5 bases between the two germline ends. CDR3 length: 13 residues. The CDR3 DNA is TGCGCCAGCAGCTTGGAGGGGAACTATGGCTACACCTTC. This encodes CASSLEGNYGYTF.

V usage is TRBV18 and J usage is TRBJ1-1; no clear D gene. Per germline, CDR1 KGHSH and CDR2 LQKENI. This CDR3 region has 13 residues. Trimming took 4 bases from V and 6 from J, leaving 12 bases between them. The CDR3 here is CASSHGVGAEAFF. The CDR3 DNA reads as TGTGCCAGCTCACACGGGGTCGGCGCTGAAGCTTTCTTT. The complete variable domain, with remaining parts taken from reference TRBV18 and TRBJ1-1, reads NAGVMQNPRHLVRRRGQEARLRCSPMKGHSHVYWYRQLPEEGLKFMVYLQKENIIDESGMPKERFSAEFPKEGPSILRIQQVVRGDSAAYFCASSHGVGAEAFFGQGTRLTVV.

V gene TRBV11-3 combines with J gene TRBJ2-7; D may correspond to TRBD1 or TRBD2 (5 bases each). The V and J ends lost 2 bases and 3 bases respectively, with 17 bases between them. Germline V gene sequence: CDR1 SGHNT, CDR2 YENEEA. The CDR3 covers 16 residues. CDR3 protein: CASSLLSPGPNYEQYF. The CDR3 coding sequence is TGTGCCAGCAGCTTATTATCTCCGGGACCGAACTACGAGCAGTACTTC.

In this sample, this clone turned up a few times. The CDR3 is CASSPQGLTLNTEAFF. The CDR3 nucleotides read TGTGCCAGCTCACCACAAGGGCTTACCTTGAACACTGAAGCTTTCTTT. The chain links TRBV18 to TRBJ1-1; the D is unclear. Trimming removed 1 base from V and 0 bases from J, with 12 bases in between. CDR3 size: 16 residues. From germline, CDR1 is KGHSH and CDR2 LQKENI.

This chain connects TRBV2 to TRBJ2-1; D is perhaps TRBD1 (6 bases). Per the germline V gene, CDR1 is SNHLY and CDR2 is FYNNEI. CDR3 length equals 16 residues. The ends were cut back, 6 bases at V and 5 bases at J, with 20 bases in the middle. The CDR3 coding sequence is TGTGCCAGCAGCTGGGGGCAGGGAAAGGTCGACAATGAGCAGTTCTTC. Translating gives CASSWGQGKVDNEQFF.

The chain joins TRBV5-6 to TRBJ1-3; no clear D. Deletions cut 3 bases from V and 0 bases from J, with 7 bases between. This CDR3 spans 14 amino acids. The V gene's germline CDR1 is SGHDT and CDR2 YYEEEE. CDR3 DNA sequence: TGTGCCAGCAGCTCGCACTTCTCTGGAAACACCATATATTTT. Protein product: CASSSHFSGNTIYF.

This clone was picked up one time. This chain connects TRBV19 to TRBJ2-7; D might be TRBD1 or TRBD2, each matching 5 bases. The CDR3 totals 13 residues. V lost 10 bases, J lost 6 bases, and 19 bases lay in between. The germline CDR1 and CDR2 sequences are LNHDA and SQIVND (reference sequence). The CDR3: CAISRARGSEQYF. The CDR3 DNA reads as TGTGCCATTTCCAGGGCAAGAGGGAGCGAGCAGTACTTC. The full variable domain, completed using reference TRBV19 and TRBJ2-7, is DGGITQSPKYLFRKEGQNVTLSCEQNLNHDAMYWYRQDPGQGLRLIYYSQIVNDFQKGDIAEGYSVSREKKESFPLTVTSAQKNPTAFYLCAISRARGSEQYFGPGTRLTVT.

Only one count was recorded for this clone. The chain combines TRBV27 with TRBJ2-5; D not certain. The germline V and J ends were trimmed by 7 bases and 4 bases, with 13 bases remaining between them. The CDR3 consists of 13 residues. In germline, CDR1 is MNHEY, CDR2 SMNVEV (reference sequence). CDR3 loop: CASTSVGRETQYF. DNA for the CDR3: TGTGCCAGCACCAGCGTAGGAAGAGAGACCCAGTACTTC.

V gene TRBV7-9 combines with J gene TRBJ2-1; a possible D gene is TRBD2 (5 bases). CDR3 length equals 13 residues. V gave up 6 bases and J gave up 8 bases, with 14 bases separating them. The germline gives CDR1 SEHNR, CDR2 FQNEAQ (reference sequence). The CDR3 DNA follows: TGTGCCAGCAGTCGAGAGGGAAGCGATGAGCAGTTCTTC. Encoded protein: CASSREGSDEQFF.

CDR3 sequence: CASQKRVDTGELFF. In nucleotides, the CDR3 is TGTGCCAGCCAAAAGAGGGTCGACACCGGGGAGCTGTTTTTT. V usage is TRBV19 and J usage is TRBJ2-2, with D tentatively TRBD2 (5 bases). The V gene's germline CDR1 is LNHDA and CDR2 SQIVND (reference sequence). The CDR3 runs 14 residues. Trimming stripped 9 bases from V and 3 bases from J, with 14 bases between.

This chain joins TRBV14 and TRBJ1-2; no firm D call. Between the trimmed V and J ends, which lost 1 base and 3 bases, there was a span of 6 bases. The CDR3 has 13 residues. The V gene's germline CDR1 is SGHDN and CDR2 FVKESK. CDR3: CASSQGQHYGYTF. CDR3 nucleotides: TGTGCCAGCAGCCAAGGTCAGCACTATGGCTACACCTTC. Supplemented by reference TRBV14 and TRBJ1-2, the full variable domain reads EAGVTQFPSHSVIEKGQTVTLRCDPISGHDNLYWYRRVMGKEIKFLLHFVKESKQDESGMPNNRFLAERTGGTYSTLKVQPAELEDSGVYFCASSQGQHYGYTFGSGTRLTVV.

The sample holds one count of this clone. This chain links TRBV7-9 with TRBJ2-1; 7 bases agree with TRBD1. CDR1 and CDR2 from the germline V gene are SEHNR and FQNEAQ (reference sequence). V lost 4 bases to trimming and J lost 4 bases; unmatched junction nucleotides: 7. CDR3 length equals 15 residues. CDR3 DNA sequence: TGTGCCAGCAGCTCCTGGACAGGTCGGTACAATGAGCAGTTCTTC. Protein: CASSSWTGRYNEQFF.

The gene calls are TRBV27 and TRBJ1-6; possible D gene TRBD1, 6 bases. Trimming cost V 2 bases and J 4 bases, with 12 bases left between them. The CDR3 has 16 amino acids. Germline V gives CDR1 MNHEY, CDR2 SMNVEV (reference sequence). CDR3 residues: CASSLAGAGYNSPLHF. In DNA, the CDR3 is TGTGCCAGCAGTTTAGCAGGGGCGGGTTATAATTCACCCCTCCACTTT.

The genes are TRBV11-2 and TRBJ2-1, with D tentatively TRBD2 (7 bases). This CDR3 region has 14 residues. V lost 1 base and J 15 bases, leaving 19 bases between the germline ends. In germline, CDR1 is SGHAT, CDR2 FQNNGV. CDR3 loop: CASSLAPLRGPMFF. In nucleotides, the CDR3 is TGTGCCAGCAGCTTAGCGCCTTTGCGGGGGCCGATGTTCTTC.

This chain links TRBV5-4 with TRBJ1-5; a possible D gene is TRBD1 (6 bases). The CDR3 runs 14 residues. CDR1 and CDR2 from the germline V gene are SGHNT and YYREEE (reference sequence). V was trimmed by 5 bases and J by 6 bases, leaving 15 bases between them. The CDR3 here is CASSMGGGTQPQHF. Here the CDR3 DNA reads TGTGCCAGCAGTATGGGGGGGGGCACTCAGCCCCAGCATTTT.

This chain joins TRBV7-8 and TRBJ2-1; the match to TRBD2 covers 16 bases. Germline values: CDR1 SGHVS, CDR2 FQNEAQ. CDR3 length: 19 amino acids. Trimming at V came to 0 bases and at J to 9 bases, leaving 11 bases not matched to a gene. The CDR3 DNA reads TGTGCCAGCAGCTTAGCTCCGGGACTAGCGGGGGGGCCGTGGCGTGAGCAGTTCTTC. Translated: CASSLAPGLAGGPWREQFF.

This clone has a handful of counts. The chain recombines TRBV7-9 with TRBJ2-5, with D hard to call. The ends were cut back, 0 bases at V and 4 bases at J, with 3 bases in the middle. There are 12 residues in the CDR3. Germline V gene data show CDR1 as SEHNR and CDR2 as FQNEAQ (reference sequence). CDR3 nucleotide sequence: TGTGCCAGCAGCTTAGCAGGAGAGACCCAGTACTTC. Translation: CASSLAGETQYF. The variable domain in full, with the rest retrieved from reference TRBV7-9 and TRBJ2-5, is DTGVSQNPRHKITKRGQNVTFRCDPISEHNRLYWYRQTLGQGPEFLTYFQNEAQLEKSRLLSDRFSAERPKGSFSTLEIQRTEQGDSAMYLCASSLAGETQYFGPGTRLLVL.

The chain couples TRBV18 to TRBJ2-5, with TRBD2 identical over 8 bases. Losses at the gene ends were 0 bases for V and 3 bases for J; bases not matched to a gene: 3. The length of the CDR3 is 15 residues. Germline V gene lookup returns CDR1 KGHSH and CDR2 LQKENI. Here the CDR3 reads CASSPPAGGKETQYF. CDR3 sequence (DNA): TGTGCCAGCTCACCACCGGCGGGGGGAAAAGAGACCCAGTACTTC.

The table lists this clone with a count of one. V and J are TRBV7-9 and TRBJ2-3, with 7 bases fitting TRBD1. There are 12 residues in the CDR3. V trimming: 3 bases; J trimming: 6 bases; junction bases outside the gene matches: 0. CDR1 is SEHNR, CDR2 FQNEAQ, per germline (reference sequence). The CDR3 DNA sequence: TGTGCCAGCAGCTTGACAGGGGATACGCAGTATTTT. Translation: CASSLTGDTQYF.

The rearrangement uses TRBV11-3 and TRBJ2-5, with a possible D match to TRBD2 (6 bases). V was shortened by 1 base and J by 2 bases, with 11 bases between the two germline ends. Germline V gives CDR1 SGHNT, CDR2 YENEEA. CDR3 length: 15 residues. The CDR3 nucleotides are TGTGCCAGCAGCTTAGGAGGCGGGGAACAAGAGACCCAGTACTTC. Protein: CASSLGGGEQETQYF.

The CDR3 region has the DNA TGTGCCAGCAGTTTATTCGGGGACCGTTCACCCCTCCACTTT. Translating it yields CASSLFGDRSPLHF. The V gene is TRBV27, the J gene TRBJ1-6; D might be TRBD1 (5 bases). CDR1 is MNHEY and CDR2 is SMNVEV in the germline V gene (reference sequence). CDR3 length: 14 amino acids. V lost 1 base and J lost 9, with 10 bases in between.

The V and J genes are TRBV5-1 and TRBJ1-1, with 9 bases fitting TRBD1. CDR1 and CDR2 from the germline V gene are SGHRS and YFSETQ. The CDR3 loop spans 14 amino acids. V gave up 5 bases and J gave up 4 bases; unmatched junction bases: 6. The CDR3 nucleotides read TGCGCCAGCAGTTCGGGACAGGGACCCACTGAAGCTTTCTTT. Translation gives CASSSGQGPTEAFF. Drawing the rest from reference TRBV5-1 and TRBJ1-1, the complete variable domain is KAGVTQTPRYLIKTRGQQVTLSCSPISGHRSVSWYQQTPGQGLQFLFEYFSETQRNKGNFPGRFSGRQFSNSRSEMNVSTLELGDSALYLCASSSGQGPTEAFFGQGTRLTVV.

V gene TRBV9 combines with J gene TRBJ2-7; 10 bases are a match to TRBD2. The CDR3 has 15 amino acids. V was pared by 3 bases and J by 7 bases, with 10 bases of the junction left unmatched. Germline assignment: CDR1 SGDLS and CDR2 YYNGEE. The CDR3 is CASSATGTSVGEQYF. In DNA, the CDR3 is TGTGCCAGCAGCGCGACCGGGACTAGCGTTGGTGAGCAGTACTTC.

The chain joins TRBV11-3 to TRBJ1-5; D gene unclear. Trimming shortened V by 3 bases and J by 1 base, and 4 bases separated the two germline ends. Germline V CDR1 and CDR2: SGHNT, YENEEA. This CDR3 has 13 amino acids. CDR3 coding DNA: TGTGCCAGCAGCTTGGACAGCAATCAGCCCCAGCATTTT. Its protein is CASSLDSNQPQHF.

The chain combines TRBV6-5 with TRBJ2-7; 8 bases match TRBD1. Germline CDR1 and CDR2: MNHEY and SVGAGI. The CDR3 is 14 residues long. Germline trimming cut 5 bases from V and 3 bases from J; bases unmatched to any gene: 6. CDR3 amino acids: CASSHRDRGYEQYF. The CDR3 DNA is TGTGCCAGCAGTCACCGCGACAGGGGCTACGAGCAGTACTTC.

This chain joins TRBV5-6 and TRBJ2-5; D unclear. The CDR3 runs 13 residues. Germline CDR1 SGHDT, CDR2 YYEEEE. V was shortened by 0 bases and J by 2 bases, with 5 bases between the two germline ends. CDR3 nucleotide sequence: TGTGCCAGCAGCTTGGGCAGACAAGAGACCCAGTACTTC. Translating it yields CASSLGRQETQYF.

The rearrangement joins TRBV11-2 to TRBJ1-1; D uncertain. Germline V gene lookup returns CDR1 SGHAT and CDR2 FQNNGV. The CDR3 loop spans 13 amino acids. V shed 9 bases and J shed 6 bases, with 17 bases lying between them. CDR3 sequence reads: CASVTRFGAEAFF. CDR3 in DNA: TGTGCCAGTGTTACACGATTTGGCGCTGAAGCTTTCTTT.

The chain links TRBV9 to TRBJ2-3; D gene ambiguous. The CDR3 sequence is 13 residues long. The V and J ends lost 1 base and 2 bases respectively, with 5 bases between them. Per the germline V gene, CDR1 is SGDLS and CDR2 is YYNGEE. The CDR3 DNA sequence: TGTGCCAGCAGCGTATCAGTCACAGATACGCAGTATTTT. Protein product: CASSVSVTDTQYF.

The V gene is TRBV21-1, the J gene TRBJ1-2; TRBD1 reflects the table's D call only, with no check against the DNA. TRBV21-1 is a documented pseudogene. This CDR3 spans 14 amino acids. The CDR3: CASRTAQGNYGYTF. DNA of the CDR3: TGTGCCAGCAGGACGGCACAGGGGAACTATGGCTACACCTTC.

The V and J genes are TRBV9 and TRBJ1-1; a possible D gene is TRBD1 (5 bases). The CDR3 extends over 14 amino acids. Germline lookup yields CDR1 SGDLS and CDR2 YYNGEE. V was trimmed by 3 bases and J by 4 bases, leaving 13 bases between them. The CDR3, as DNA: TGTGCCAGCAGCGCCAGGGTAGTTGGCACTGAAGCTTTCTTT. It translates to CASSARVVGTEAFF.

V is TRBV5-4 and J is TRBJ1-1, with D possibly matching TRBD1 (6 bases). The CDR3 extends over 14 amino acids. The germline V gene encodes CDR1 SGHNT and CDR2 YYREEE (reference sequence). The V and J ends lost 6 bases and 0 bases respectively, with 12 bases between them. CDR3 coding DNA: TGTGCCAGCAAGGGGGGGGAGCTGAACACTGAAGCTTTCTTT. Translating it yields CASKGGELNTEAFF.